Included here is one TCR beta chain sequence, with context. CDR3 length: 16 residues. Germline loops: CDR1 SGHRS, CDR2 YFSETQ. The ends lost 4 bases at V and 4 bases at J; junction bases unmatched: 7. This record comes from a study of blood T cell repertoires in COVID-19. Study-level background: Acute and convalescent COVID-19 specimens originated in the United States, Italy and Spain. In each case, the material was cDNA or gDNA derived from T cells, B-cell-depleted T cells, or PBMCs.

In the authors' workflow: Amplification from reference gene primers served as the basis for estimated nucleated cell counts. Clones were sequenced by immunoSEQ multiplex PCR, and TCRdb holds only the in-frame ones, with some missing. Clonal size and the V and J genes are those of that table, whereas D and trimming came from the DNA. The table shows just over 650,000 clones, with 90% occurring only once. J is TRBJ2-5 and V is TRBV5-1; 13 nucleotides match TRBD2. This clonotype originated in a woman aged 18-29 years with acute or convalescent COVID-19. Specimen: peripheral blood. The CDR3 region has the DNA TGCGCCAGCAGCGCGGGACTAGCGGGACGAATAGAGACCCAGTACTTC. Translating it yields CASSAGLAGRIETQYF.